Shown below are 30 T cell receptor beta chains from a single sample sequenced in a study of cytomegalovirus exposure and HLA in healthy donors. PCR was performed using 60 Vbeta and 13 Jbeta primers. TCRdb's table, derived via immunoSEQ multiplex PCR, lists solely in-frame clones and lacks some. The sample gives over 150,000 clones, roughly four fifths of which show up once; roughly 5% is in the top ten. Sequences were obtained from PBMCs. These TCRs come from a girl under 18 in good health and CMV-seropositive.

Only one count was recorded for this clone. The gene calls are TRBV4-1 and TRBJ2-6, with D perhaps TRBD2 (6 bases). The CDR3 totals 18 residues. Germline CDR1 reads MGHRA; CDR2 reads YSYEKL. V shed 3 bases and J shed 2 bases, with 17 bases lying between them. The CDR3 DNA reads TGCGCCAGCAGCCAGCCGGGACGGAGGAGGGCTGGGGCCAACGTCCTGACTTTC. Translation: CASSQPGRRRAGANVLTF.

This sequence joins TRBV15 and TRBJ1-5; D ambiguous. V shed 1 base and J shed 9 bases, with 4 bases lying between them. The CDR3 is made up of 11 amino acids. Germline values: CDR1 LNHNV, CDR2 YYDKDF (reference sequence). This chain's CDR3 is CATSRAGPQHF. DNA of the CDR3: TGTGCCACCAGCAGAGCAGGGCCCCAGCATTTT. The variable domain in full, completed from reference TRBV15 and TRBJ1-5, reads DAMVIQNPRYQVTQFGKPVTLSCSQTLNHNVMYWYQQKSSQAPKLLFHYYDKDFNNEADTPDNFQSRRPNTSFCFLDIRSPGLGDTAMYLCATSRAGPQHFGDGTRLSIL.

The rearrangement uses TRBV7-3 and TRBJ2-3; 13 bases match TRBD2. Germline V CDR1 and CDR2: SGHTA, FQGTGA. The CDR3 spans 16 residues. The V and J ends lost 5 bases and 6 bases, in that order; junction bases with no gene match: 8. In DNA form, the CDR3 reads TGTGCCAGCAGCATTACTAGCGGGGGGGCCTCGGATACGCAGTATTTT. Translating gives CASSITSGGASDTQYF.

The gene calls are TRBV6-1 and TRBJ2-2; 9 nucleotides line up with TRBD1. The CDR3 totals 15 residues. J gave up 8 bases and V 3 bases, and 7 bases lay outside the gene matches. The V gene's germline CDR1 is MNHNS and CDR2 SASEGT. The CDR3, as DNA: TGTGCCAGCAGTGATTGGGGACAGGGAGTAGGGGAGCTGTTTTTT. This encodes CASSDWGQGVGELFF.

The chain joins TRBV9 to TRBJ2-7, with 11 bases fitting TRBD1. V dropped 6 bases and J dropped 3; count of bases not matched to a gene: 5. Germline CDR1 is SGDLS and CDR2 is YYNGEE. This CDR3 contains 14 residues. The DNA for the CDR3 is TGTGCCAGCACCCCCGGGACAGGGGGCTACGAGCAGTACTTC. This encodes CASTPGTGGYEQYF.

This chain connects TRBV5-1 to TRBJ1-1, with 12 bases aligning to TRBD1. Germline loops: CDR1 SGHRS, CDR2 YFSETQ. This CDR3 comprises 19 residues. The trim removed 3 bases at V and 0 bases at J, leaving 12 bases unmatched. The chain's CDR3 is CASSYLIPGQGALNTEAFF. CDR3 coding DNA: TGCGCCAGCAGCTACTTAATCCCGGGACAGGGGGCATTGAACACTGAAGCTTTCTTT.

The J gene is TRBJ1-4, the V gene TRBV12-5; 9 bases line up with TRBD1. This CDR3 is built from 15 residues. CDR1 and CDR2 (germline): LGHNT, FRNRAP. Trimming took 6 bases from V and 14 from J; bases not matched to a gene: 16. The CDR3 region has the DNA TGTGCTAGTGGACTTGAACGGGGGACAGGGAGTGATCTGTTTTTT. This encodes CASGLERGTGSDLFF.

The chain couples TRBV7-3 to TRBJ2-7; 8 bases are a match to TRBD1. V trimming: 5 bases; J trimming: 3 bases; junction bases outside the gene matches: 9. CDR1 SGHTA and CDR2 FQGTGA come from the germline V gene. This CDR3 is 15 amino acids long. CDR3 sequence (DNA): TGTGCCAGCAGCGTTGGGACAGGTTCCCTCTACGAGCAGTACTTC. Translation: CASSVGTGSLYEQYF.

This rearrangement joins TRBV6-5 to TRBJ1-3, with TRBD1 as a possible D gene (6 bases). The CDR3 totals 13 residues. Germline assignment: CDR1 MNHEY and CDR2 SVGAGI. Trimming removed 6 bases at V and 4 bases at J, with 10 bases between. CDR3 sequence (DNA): TGTGCCAGCAGCCTAAGGGGGGGAAACACCATATATTTT. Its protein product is CASSLRGGNTIYF.

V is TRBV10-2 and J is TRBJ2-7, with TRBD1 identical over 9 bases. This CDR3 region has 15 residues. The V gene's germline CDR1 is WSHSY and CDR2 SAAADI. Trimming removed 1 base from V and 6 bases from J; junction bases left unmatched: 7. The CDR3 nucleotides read TGCGCCAGCAGTGAGTATATTACAGGGGGCGGCGAGCAGTACTTC. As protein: CASSEYITGGGEQYF.

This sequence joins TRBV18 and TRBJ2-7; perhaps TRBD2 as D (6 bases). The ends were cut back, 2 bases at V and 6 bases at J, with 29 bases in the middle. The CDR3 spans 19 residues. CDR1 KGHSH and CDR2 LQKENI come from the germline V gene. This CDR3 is CASSPRGAYSSAGTTEQYF. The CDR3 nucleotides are TGTGCCAGCTCACCAAGGGGTGCTTACAGTTCGGCGGGAACCACCGAGCAGTACTTC.

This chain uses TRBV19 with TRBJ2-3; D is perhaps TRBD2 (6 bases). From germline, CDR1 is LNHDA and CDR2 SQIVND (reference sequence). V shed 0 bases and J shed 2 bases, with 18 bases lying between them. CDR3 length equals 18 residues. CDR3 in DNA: TGTGCCAGTAGTATAGATCGGGGGACGGCGAACCCCACAGATACGCAGTATTTT. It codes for CASSIDRGTANPTDTQYF.

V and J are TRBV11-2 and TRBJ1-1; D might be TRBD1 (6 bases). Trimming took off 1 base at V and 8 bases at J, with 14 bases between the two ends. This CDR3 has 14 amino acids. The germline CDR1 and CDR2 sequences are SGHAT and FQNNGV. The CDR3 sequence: CASSLATGGAEAFF. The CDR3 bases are TGTGCCAGCAGCTTAGCGACAGGCGGTGCGGAAGCTTTCTTT.

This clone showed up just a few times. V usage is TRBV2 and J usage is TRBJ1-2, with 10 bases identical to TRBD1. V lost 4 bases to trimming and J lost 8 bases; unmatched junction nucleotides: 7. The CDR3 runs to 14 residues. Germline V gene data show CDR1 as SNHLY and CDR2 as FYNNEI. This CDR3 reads CASSVGTGVGGYTF. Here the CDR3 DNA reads TGTGCCAGCAGTGTTGGGACAGGGGTGGGAGGCTACACCTTC.

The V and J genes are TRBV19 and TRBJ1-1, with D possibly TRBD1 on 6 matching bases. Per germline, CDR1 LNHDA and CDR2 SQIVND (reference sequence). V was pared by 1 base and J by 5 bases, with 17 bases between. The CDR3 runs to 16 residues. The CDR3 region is CASSIGWGQAGTEAFF. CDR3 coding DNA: TGTGCCAGTAGTATAGGTTGGGGGCAAGCGGGAACTGAAGCTTTCTTT. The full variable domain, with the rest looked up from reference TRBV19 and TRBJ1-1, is DGGITQSPKYLFRKEGQNVTLSCEQNLNHDAMYWYRQDPGQGLRLIYYSQIVNDFQKGDIAEGYSVSREKKESFPLTVTSAQKNPTAFYLCASSIGWGQAGTEAFFGQGTRLTVV.

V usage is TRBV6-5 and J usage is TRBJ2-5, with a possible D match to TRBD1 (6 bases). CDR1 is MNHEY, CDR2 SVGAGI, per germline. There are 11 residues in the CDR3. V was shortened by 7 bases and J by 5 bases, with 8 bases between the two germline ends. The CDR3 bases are TGTGCCAGCACCCAGGGGGAGACCCAGTACTTC. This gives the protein CASTQGETQYF.

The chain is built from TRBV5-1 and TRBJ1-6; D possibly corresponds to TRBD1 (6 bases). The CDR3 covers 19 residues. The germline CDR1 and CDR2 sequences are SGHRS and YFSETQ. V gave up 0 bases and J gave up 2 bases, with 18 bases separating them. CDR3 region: CASSLGNRAGTTYNSPLHF. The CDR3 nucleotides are TGCGCCAGCAGCTTGGGAAACAGGGCCGGAACCACCTATAATTCACCCCTCCACTTT.

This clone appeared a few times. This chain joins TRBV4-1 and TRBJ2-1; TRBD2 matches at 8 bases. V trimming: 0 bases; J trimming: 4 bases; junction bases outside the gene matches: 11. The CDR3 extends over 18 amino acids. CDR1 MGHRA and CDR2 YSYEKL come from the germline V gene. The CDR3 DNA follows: TGCGCCAGCAGCCAAGATGGAGCGGGGGCCACTATGTACAATGAGCAGTTCTTC. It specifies CASSQDGAGATMYNEQFF.

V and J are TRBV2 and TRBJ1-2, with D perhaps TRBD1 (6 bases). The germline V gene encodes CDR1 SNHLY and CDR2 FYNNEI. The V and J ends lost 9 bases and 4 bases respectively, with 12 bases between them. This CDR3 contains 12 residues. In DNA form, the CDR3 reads TGTGCCAGGACAGGCGCCTTCTATGGCTACACCTTC. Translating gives CARTGAFYGYTF.

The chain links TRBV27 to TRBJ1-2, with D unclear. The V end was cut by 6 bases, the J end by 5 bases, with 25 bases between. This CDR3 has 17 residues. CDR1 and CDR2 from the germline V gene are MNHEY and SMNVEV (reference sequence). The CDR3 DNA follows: TGTGCCAGCAGGTACAAAGAGGGATCGGTCATAGGTTATGGCTACACCTTC. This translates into CASRYKEGSVIGYGYTF.

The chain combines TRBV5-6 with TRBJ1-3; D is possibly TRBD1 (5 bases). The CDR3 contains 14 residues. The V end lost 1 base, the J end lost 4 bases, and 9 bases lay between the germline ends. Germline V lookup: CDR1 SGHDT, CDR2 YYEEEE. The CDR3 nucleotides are TGTGCCAGCAGCTTGCCGTCAGGGGGAAACACCATATATTTT. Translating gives CASSLPSGGNTIYF.

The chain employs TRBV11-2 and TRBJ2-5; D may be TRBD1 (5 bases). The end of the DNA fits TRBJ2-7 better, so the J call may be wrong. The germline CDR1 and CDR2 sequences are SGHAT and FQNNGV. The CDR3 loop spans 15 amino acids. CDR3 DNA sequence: TGTGCCAGCAGCTCATTAAAGGACACTTCCTACGAGCAGTACTTC. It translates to CASSSLKDTSYEQYF.

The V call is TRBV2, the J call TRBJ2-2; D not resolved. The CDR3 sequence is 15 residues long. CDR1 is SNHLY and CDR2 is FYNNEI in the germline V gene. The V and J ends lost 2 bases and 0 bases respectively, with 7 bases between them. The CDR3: CASSESNSNTGELFF. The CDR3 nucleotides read TGTGCCAGCAGTGAATCCAATTCGAACACCGGGGAGCTGTTTTTT.

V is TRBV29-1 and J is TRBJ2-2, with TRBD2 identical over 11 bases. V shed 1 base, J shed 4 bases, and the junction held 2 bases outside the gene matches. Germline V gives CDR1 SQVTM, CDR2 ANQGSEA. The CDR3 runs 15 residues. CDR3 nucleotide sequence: TGCAGCGTTGAAGGGCTAGCGGGGGGCACCGGGGAGCTGTTTTTT. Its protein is CSVEGLAGGTGELFF.

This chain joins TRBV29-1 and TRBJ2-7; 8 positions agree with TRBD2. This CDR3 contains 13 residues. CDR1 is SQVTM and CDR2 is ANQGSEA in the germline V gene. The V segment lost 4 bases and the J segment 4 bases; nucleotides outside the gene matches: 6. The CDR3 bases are TGCAGCGTTGCAAGGACTAGCAGTTACGAGCAGTACTTC. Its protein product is CSVARTSSYEQYF.

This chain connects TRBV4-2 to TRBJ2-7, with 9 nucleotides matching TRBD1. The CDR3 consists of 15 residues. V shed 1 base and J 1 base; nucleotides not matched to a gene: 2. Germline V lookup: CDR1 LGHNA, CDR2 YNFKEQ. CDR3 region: CASSQGTGESYEQYF. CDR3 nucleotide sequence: TGTGCCAGCAGCCAAGGGACAGGGGAATCCTACGAGCAGTACTTC.

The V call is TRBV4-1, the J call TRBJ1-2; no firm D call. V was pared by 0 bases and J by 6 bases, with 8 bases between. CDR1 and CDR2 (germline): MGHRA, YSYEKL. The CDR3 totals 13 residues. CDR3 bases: TGCGCCAGCAGCCAAGATCATCGGGATGGCTACACCTTC. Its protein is CASSQDHRDGYTF.

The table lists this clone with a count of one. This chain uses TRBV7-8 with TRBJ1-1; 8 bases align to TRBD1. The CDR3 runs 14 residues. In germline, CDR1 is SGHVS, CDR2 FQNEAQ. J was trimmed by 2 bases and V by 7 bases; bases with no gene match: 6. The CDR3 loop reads CASTPDRANTEAFF. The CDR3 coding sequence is TGTGCCAGCACCCCGGACAGGGCCAACACTGAAGCTTTCTTT.

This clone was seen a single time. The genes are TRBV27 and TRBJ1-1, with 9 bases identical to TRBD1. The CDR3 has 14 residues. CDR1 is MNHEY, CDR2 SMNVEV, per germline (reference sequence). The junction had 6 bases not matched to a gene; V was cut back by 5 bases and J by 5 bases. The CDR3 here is CASSIGTGRTEAFF. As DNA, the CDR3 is TGTGCCAGCAGTATTGGGACAGGGAGGACTGAAGCTTTCTTT.

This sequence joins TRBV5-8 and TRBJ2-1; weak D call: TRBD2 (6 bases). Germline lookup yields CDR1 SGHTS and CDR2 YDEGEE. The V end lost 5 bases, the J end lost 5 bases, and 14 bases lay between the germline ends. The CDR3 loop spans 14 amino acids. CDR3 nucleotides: TGTGCCAGCAGGGAACCGGGGGTGCACAATGAGCAGTTCTTC. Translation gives CASREPGVHNEQFF. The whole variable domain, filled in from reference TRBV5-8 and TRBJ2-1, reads EAGVTQSPTHLIKTRGQQATLRCSPISGHTSVYWYQQALGLGLQFLLWYDEGEERNRGNFPPRFSGRQFPNYSSELNVNALELEDSALYLCASREPGVHNEQFFGPGTRLTVL.